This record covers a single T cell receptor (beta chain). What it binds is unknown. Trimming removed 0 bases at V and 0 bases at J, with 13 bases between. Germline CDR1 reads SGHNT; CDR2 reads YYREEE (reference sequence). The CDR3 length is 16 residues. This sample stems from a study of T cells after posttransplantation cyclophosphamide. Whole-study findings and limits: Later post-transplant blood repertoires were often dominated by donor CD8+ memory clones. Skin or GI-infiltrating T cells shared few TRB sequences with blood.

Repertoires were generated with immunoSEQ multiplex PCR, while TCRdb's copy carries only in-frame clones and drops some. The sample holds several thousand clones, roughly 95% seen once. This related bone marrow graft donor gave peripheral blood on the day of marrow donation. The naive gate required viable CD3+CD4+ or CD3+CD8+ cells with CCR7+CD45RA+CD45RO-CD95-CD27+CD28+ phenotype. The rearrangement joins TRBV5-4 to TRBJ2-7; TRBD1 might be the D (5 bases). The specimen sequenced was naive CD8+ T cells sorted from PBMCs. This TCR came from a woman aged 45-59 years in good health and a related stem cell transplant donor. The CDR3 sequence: CASSLEQGTSSYEQYF. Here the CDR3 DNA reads TGTGCCAGCAGCTTGGAGCAGGGCACCAGCTCCTACGAGCAGTACTTC.